The 29 T cell receptor beta chains given below trace back to one sample, sequenced in a study of blood T cells in healthy people across ages. Primed by a sample-barcoded 5' primer and a J-beta primer mix, a second PCR proceeded for roughly 6 to 12 cycles. TCRdb reprocessed the 5' RACE reads with MiXCR, giving one entry per CDR3 protein. The sample carries about 640,000 distinct CDR3 sequences, 45% to 65% recorded once. The specimen was blood. The receptors here all came from a man aged 60-69 years in good health.

This clonotype was counted only a few times. This chain uses TRBV10-3 with TRBJ1-6; TRBD1 aligns across 7 bases. CDR1 and CDR2 (germline): ENHRY, SYGVKD. The CDR3 consists of 14 residues. With 6 bases clipped from V and 14 bases from J, the junction kept 13 bases outside the gene matches. The CDR3 is CAISRGQDAESLHF. The CDR3 DNA reads as TGTGCCATCAGCCGAGGACAGGATGCAGAGTCCCTCCACTTT.

This chain connects TRBV4-1 to TRBJ2-5; D not resolved. CDR1 is MGHRA and CDR2 is YSYEKL in the germline V gene. The CDR3 loop spans 13 amino acids. Trimming shortened V by 4 bases and J by 5 bases, and 11 bases separated the two germline ends. The CDR3 here is CASSPAPTETQYF. In DNA form, the CDR3 reads TGCGCCAGCAGCCCGGCCCCGACCGAGACCCAGTACTTC.

This clonotype was found a few times. The chain has TRBV29-1 and TRBJ2-2; D unresolved. Germline V gene lookup returns CDR1 SQVTM and CDR2 ANQGSEA. The CDR3 has 11 amino acids. V was trimmed by 7 bases and J by 5 bases, leaving 8 bases between them. This CDR3 reads CSGRGTGELFF. The CDR3 DNA reads as TGCAGCGGACGTGGAACCGGGGAGCTGTTTTTT.

The CDR3 region is CASSYGSPSRGLGEKLFF. CDR3 bases: TGTGCCAGCAGTTACGGGTCGCCCTCCAGGGGGCTTGGGGAAAAACTGTTTTTT. The gene calls are TRBV6-5 and TRBJ1-4, with 8 bases that match TRBD1. This CDR3 spans 18 amino acids. Germline V lookup: CDR1 MNHEY, CDR2 SVGAGI. V dropped 2 bases and J dropped 8; count of bases not matched to a gene: 16.

In this sample, this clonotype turned up many times. The chain is built from TRBV29-1 and TRBJ2-7; 9 bases are a match to TRBD1. The CDR3 sequence is 15 residues long. V trimming: 7 bases; J trimming: 2 bases; junction bases outside the gene matches: 12. Germline CDR1 SQVTM, CDR2 ANQGSEA. DNA of the CDR3: TGCAGCGCCGAGATAACCGGGACAGGGACCTACGAGCAGTACTTC. Translation gives CSAEITGTGTYEQYF.

CDR3 nucleotide sequence: TGTGCCAGCAGATTCCGGGACGGAGTATTCACAGATACGCAGTATTTT. Amino acids: CASRFRDGVFTDTQYF. This rearrangement joins TRBV6-1 to TRBJ2-3, with D perhaps TRBD1 or TRBD2 (5 bases each). The CDR3 is 16 amino acids. Germline CDR1 is MNHNS and CDR2 is SASEGT. V dropped 6 bases and J dropped 2 bases, with 18 bases sitting between them.

The chain joins TRBV20-1 to TRBJ2-1; 12 bases fit TRBD2. The V and J ends lost 3 bases and 5 bases, in that order; junction bases with no gene match: 5. The CDR3 length is 15 residues. CDR1 is DFQATT and CDR2 is SNEGSKA in the germline V gene (reference sequence). The CDR3 loop is CSARRGLAGNNEQFF. CDR3 sequence (DNA): TGCAGTGCTAGGAGAGGACTAGCGGGGAACAATGAGCAGTTCTTC.

This chain connects TRBV20-1 to TRBJ2-7; 8 positions match TRBD1. Germline CDR1 reads DFQATT; CDR2 reads SNEGSKA (reference sequence). V lost 2 bases, J lost 4 bases, and 7 bases stayed unmatched. The CDR3 totals 14 residues. The CDR3 bases are TGCAGTGCTAGACGGAAAACAGGGGGATACGAGCAGTACTTC. It specifies CSARRKTGGYEQYF.

The chain is built from TRBV12-3 or TRBV12-4 and TRBJ1-2; 7 positions match TRBD1. The V segment lost 5 bases and the J segment 3 bases; nucleotides outside the gene matches: 6. The CDR3 totals 14 residues. CDR3 DNA sequence: TGTGCCAGCAGTCCCGACAGGGACTACTATGGCTACACCTTC. The encoded protein is CASSPDRDYYGYTF.

V and J are TRBV20-1 and TRBJ2-7; 10 nucleotides line up with TRBD1. Germline V gene lookup returns CDR1 DFQATT and CDR2 SNEGSKA (reference sequence). V trimming: 4 bases; J trimming: 4 bases; junction bases outside the gene matches: 4. This CDR3 has 13 amino acids. CDR3 coding DNA: TGCAGTGCTACGAGGGACAGGGGATACGAGCAGTACTTC. Protein sequence: CSATRDRGYEQYF.

Comment on this clonotype: It may be a read error: a sequence one base away is much more abundant. As DNA, the CDR3 is TGTGCCAGCACTCAAGTTCTGCACAGGGTCCTGAACACTGGAGCTTTCTTT. Protein product: CASTQVLHRVLNTGAFF. The chain recombines TRBV21-1 with TRBJ1-1; the D call of TRBD1 is as the table states it, not checked on the DNA. TRBV21-1 is deemed a pseudogene. The CDR3 is 17 residues long.

This clonotype was picked up a small number of times. This chain uses TRBV5-1 with TRBJ2-3, with D possibly being TRBD2 (6 bases). The V end lost 4 bases, the J end lost 0 bases, and 15 bases lay between the germline ends. Germline CDR1 and CDR2: SGHRS and YFSETQ. This CDR3 is built from 16 residues. The CDR3 spells CASSGGTSLSTDTQYF. The DNA of the CDR3 is TGCGCCAGCAGCGGGGGTACTAGCCTTAGCACAGATACGCAGTATTTT.

This clonotype was recorded at least ten times. The chain combines TRBV12-3 or TRBV12-4 with TRBJ2-1; tentatively, D is TRBD2 (6 bases). This CDR3 is 13 amino acids long. V lost 9 bases and J lost 10, with 19 bases in between. Here the CDR3 DNA reads TGTGCCAGTGAGCCCGGGACTCCCAGCGAGCAGTTCTTC. It is translated as CASEPGTPSEQFF.

The chain links TRBV3-1 to TRBJ2-2, with D possibly TRBD2 on 7 matching bases. The germline CDR1 and CDR2 sequences are LGHDT and YNNKEL (reference sequence). The CDR3 extends over 15 amino acids. The V end lost 3 bases, the J end lost 6 bases, and 14 bases lay between the germline ends. The CDR3 region is CASSQTQGRAGELFF. CDR3 DNA sequence: TGTGCCAGCAGCCAGACGCAGGGGAGGGCCGGGGAGCTGTTTTTT.

In its sample, this clonotype was seen a few times. The chain carries TRBV4-1 and TRBJ2-5; 9 positions agree with TRBD2. The CDR3 loop spans 18 amino acids. Per the germline V gene, CDR1 is MGHRA and CDR2 is YSYEKL. Trimming cost V 1 base and J 2 bases; bases outside gene matches: 11. The CDR3 DNA is TGCGCCAGCAGCCAAGTCGGCGCGGGGGGGCCTGAACAAGAGACCCAGTACTTC. Translation gives CASSQVGAGGPEQETQYF.

The chain has TRBV4-2 and TRBJ2-1; TRBD2 matches 7 bases. Trimming removed 0 bases from V and 4 bases from J; junction bases left unmatched: 6. Looked up from germline, CDR1 is LGHNA and CDR2 is YNFKEQ. The CDR3 sequence is 16 residues long. The CDR3 loop is CASSQDTGGVYNEQFF. The CDR3, as DNA: TGTGCCAGCAGCCAAGATACGGGGGGAGTTTACAATGAGCAGTTCTTC.

The chain is built from TRBV9 and TRBJ2-5; D perhaps matches TRBD2 (7 bases). V was clipped by 2 bases and J by 4 bases, with 15 bases between them. The CDR3 extends over 15 amino acids. The germline V gene has CDR1 SGDLS and CDR2 YYNGEE. DNA for the CDR3: TGTGCCAGCAGCGTGGGTGGGGGGGCGTTAGAGACCCAGTACTTC. This translates into CASSVGGGALETQYF. Variable domain in full (rest from reference TRBV9 and TRBJ2-5): DSGVTQTPKHLITATGQRVTLRCSPRSGDLSVYWYQQSLDQGLQFLIQYYNGEERAKGNILERFSAQQFPDLHSELNLSSLELGDSALYFCASSVGGGALETQYFGPGTRLLVL.

This clonotype was counted between two and nine times. This chain links TRBV5-1 with TRBJ2-7, with 10 nucleotides matching TRBD2. Germline V gene sequence: CDR1 SGHRS, CDR2 YFSETQ. J gave up 3 bases and V 1 base, and 1 base lay outside the gene matches. The CDR3 has 14 residues. This CDR3 is CASSLLAGDYEQYF. CDR3 nucleotide sequence: TGCGCCAGCAGCTTGCTAGCGGGGGACTACGAGCAGTACTTC.

The V gene is TRBV5-4, the J gene TRBJ2-1; the D gene is possibly TRBD1 (6 bases). The length of the CDR3 is 14 residues. V dropped 4 bases and J dropped 5 bases, with 13 bases sitting between them. The germline V gene encodes CDR1 SGHNT and CDR2 YYREEE (reference sequence). In nucleotides, the CDR3 is TGTGCCAGCAGCCCTGGGACACGCAACAATGAGCAGTTCTTC. Translating it yields CASSPGTRNNEQFF.

This chain connects TRBV2 to TRBJ2-5, with 11 bases aligning to TRBD2. This CDR3 region has 15 residues. Per germline, CDR1 SNHLY and CDR2 FYNNEI. V lost 6 bases, J lost 1 base, and 4 bases stayed unmatched. In DNA, the CDR3 is TGTGCCAGCAGCGACGGGACTAGCGGCCAAGAGACCCAGTACTTC. Translated: CASSDGTSGQETQYF.

V and J are TRBV10-3 and TRBJ2-2; TRBD2 agrees at 7 bases. CDR3 length: 15 amino acids. The germline V gene encodes CDR1 ENHRY and CDR2 SYGVKD. Trimming took 0 bases from V and 6 from J; bases not matched to a gene: 4. CDR3 protein: CAISESAGRAGELFF. Written as DNA, the CDR3 is TGTGCCATCAGTGAGTCGGCAGGGAGGGCCGGGGAGCTGTTTTTT.

This clonotype was detected only a few times. The chain has TRBV20-1 and TRBJ2-5; D is perhaps TRBD1 or TRBD2 (6 bases each). The V gene's germline CDR1 is DFQATT and CDR2 SNEGSKA (reference sequence). With 1 base removed from V and 5 bases from J, the gap between germline ends came to 11 bases. This CDR3 is built from 13 residues. The CDR3 is CSARVPGAETQYF. In DNA, the CDR3 is TGCAGTGCTAGAGTACCGGGGGCGGAGACCCAGTACTTC.

The CDR3 spells CASSDGIQPQHF. CDR3 bases: TGTGCCAGCAGTGACGGAATACAGCCCCAGCATTTT. The gene calls are TRBV2 and TRBJ1-5; no clear D. The CDR3 sequence is 12 residues long. The ends were cut back, 3 bases at V and 7 bases at J, with 7 bases in the middle. The germline gives CDR1 SNHLY, CDR2 FYNNEI. The full variable domain, in which reference TRBV2 and TRBJ1-5 provide the parts outside the CDR3, is EPEVTQTPSHQVTQMGQEVILRCVPISNHLYFYWYRQILGQKVEFLVSFYNNEISEKSEIFDDQFSVERPDGSNFTLKIRSTKLEDSAMYFCASSDGIQPQHFGDGTRLSIL.

This chain uses TRBV4-2 with TRBJ1-2, with 10 bases matching TRBD1. CDR1 is LGHNA and CDR2 is YNFKEQ in the germline V gene. The V and J ends lost 2 bases and 5 bases, in that order; junction bases with no gene match: 11. The CDR3 is made up of 17 amino acids. CDR3 region: CASSQPSRQGARYGYTF. The CDR3, as DNA: TGTGCCAGCAGCCAACCATCCCGACAGGGGGCGAGGTATGGCTACACCTTC.

This clonotype has a handful of counts. The genes are TRBV5-1 and TRBJ2-1, with 8 bases that match TRBD1. This CDR3 has 15 amino acids. The trim removed 4 bases at V and 4 bases at J, leaving 7 bases unmatched. In germline, CDR1 is SGHRS, CDR2 YFSETQ. CDR3 sequence: CASSVVGTGYNEQFF. The CDR3 DNA follows: TGCGCCAGCAGCGTTGTAGGGACAGGTTACAATGAGCAGTTCTTC.

The genes are TRBV29-1 and TRBJ1-2; no definite D call. With 4 bases removed from V and 4 bases from J, the gap between germline ends came to 10 bases. CDR1 and CDR2 (germline): SQVTM, ANQGSEA. The CDR3 contains 12 residues. CDR3 in DNA: TGCAGCGTTGGGGCAATCCCCTATGGCTACACCTTC. Translated: CSVGAIPYGYTF.

For the CDR3, the DNA is TGTGCCAGCAGTAAGGGTGAGCAGTTCTTC. Residues: CASSKGEQFF. This chain joins TRBV12-3 or TRBV12-4 and TRBJ2-1; D is ambiguous. The length of the CDR3 is 10 residues. V was cut by 5 bases and J by 9 bases, with 5 bases left in between.

The CDR3 sequence is CASSQDPSGNEQFF. Here the CDR3 DNA reads TGCGCCAGCAGCCAAGATCCCTCTGGCAATGAGCAGTTCTTC. The chain employs TRBV4-1 and TRBJ2-1; D is undetermined. CDR1 MGHRA and CDR2 YSYEKL come from the germline V gene. This CDR3 spans 14 amino acids. Trimming cost V 0 bases and J 6 bases, with 9 bases left between them.

This clonotype was detected ten times or more. The genes are TRBV7-9 and TRBJ2-1; possibly TRBD1 or TRBD2 for D (5 bases each). Germline V gene sequence: CDR1 SEHNR, CDR2 FQNEAQ (reference sequence). The CDR3 extends over 12 amino acids. Trimming cost V 1 base and J 9 bases, with 7 bases left between them. The CDR3: CASSLVGTEQFF. The CDR3 coding sequence is TGTGCCAGCAGCTTAGTCGGGACTGAGCAGTTCTTC.